This T cell receptor beta chain was observed in a study of T-cell memory formation after mild COVID-19. This clonotype has a handful of counts. CDR1 SGHAT and CDR2 FQDESV come from the germline V gene (reference sequence). The CDR3 length is 16 residues. The V and J ends lost 4 bases and 4 bases respectively, with 17 bases between them. TCRdb called the 5' RACE reads again in MiXCR, with one record for every CDR3 protein. The sample has about 410,000 distinct CDR3 sequences; 18% are singletons. This receptor was identified in a young man who had mild COVID-19 (a few samples of this study predate the infection). Cell type and time point are not known. Sequencing used PBMCs or a T cell subset sorted from them (not recorded which). This chain links TRBV11-1 with TRBJ2-1; D is perhaps TRBD1 or TRBD2 (5 bases each). The CDR3 spells CASSYLLGDVYNEQFF. CDR3 DNA sequence: TGTGCCAGCAGCTACCTACTCGGGGACGTATACAATGAGCAGTTCTTC.